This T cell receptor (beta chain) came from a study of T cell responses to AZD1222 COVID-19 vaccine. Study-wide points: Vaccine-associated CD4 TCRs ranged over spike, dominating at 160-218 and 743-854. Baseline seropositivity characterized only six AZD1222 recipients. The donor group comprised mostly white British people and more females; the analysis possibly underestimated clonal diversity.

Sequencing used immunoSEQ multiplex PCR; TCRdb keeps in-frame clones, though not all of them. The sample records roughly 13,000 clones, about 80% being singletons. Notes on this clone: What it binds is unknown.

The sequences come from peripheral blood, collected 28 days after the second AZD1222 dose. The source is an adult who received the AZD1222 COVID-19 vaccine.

The chain's CDR3 is CATSSQAQGVRYNEQFF. The CDR3 nucleotides are TGTGCCACCAGCAGCCAAGCACAGGGGGTGAGGTACAATGAGCAGTTCTTC. The chain couples TRBV15 to TRBJ2-1; 8 nucleotides align to TRBD1. Germline loops: CDR1 LNHNV, CDR2 YYDKDF (reference sequence). The CDR3 extends over 17 amino acids. Trimming took 3 bases from V and 4 from J; bases not matched to a gene: 11.